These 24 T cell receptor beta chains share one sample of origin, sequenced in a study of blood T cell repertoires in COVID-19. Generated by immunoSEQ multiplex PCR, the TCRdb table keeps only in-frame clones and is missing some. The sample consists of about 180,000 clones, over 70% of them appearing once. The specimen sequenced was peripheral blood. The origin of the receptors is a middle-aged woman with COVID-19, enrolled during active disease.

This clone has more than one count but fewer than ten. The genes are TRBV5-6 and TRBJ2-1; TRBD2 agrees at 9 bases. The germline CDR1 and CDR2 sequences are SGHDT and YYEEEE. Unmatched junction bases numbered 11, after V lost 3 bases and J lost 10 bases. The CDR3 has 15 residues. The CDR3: CASSWGGGGAGEQFF. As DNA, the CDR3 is TGTGCCAGCAGCTGGGGAGGCGGGGGGGCCGGGGAGCAGTTCTTC. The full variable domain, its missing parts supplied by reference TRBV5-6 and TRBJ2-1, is DAGVTQSPTHLIKTRGQQVTLRCSPKSGHDTVSWYQQALGQGPQFIFQYYEEEERQRGNFPDRFSGHQFPNYSSELNVNALLLGDSALYLCASSWGGGGAGEQFFGPGTRLTVL.

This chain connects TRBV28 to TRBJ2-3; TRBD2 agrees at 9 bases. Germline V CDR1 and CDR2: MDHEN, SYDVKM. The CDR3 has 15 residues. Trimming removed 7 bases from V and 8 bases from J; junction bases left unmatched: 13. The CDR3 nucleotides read TGTGCCAGCACCTTTAGCGGGAGTCCTGGGGTTACGCAGTATTTT. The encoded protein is CASTFSGSPGVTQYF.

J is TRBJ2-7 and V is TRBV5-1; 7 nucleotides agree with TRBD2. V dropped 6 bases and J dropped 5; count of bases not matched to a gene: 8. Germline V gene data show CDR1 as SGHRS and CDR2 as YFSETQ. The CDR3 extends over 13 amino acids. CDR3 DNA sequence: TGCGCCAGCAACCCCGGGGGGTCCCACGAGCAGTACTTC. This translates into CASNPGGSHEQYF.

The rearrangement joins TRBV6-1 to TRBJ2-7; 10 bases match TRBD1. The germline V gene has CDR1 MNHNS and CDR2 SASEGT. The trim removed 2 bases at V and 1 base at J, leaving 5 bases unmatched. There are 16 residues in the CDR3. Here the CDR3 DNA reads TGTGCCAGCAGTGAACTCCCGGGACAGGGGTCCTACGAGCAGTACTTC. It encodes CASSELPGQGSYEQYF.

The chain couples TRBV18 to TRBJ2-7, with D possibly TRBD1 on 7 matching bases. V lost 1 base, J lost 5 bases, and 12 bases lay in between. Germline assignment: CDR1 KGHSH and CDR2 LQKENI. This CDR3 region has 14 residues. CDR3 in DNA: TGTGCCAGCTCACCACAGGGGGCGGGGAACGAGCAGTACTTC. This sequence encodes CASSPQGAGNEQYF.

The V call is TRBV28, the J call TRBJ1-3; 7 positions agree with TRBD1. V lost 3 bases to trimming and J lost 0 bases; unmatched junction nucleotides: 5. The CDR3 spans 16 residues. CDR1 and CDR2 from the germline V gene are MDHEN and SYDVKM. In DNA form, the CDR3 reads TGTGCCAGCAGTTTCCCAGGGGGGAGCTCTGGAAACACCATATATTTT. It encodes CASSFPGGSSGNTIYF.

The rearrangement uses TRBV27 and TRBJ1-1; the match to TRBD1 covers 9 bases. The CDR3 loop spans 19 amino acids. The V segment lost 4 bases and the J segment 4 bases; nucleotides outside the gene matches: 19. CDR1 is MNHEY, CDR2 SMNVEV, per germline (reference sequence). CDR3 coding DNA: TGTGCCAGCAGTTCTCGGACAGGGGTATTCGGACAGACGAGCACTGAAGCTTTCTTT. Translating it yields CASSSRTGVFGQTSTEAFF.

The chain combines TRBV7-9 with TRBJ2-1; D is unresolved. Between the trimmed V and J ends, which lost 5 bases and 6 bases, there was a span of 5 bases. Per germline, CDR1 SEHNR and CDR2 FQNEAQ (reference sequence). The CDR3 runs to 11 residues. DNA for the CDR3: TGTGCCAGCAGCGGCAGCAATGAGCAGTTCTTC. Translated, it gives CASSGSNEQFF.

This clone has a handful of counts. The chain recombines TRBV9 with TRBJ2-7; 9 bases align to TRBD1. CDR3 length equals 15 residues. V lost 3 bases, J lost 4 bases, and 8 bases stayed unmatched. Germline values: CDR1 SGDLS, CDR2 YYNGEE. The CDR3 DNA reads TGTGCCAGCAGCGACGGGACAGGGTTTTTGTACGAGCAGTACTTC. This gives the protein CASSDGTGFLYEQYF.

In nucleotides, the CDR3 is TGTGCCAGCAGTCGGGTGAACCGGGCCAACGGGGGTGAGCAGTTCTTC. The encoded protein is CASSRVNRANGGEQFF. V is TRBV27 and J is TRBJ2-1; D is possibly TRBD2 (6 bases). V shed 5 bases and J shed 9 bases, with 23 bases lying between them. CDR3 size: 16 residues. Looked up from germline, CDR1 is MNHEY and CDR2 is SMNVEV (reference sequence).

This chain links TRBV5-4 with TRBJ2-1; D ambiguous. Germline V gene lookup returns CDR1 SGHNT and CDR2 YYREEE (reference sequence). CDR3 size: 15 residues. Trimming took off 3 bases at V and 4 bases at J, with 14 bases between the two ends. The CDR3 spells CASSSLADGYNEQFF. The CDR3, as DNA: TGTGCCAGCAGCTCCCTCGCGGATGGGTACAATGAGCAGTTCTTC.

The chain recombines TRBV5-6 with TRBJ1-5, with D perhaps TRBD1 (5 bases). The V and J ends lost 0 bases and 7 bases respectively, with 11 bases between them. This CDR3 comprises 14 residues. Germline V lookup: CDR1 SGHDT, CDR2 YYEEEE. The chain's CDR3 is CASSLGQGGQPQHF. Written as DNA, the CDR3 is TGTGCCAGCAGCTTGGGCCAGGGTGGGCAGCCCCAGCATTTT.

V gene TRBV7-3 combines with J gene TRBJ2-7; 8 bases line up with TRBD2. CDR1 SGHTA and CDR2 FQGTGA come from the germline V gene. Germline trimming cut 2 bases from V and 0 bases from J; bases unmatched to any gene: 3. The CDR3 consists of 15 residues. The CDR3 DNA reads TGTGCCAGCAGCTTAGGACTAGCTAGCTCCTACGAGCAGTACTTC. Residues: CASSLGLASSYEQYF.

The CDR3 bases are TGTGCCAGCAGCTTGAGCAACAGGGGGAACACTGAAGCTTTCTTT. Its protein is CASSLSNRGNTEAFF. The chain recombines TRBV5-4 with TRBJ1-1; 7 bases map to TRBD1. J lost 1 base, V lost 1 base, and 4 bases had no gene match. The CDR3 contains 15 residues. Per germline, CDR1 SGHNT and CDR2 YYREEE (reference sequence).

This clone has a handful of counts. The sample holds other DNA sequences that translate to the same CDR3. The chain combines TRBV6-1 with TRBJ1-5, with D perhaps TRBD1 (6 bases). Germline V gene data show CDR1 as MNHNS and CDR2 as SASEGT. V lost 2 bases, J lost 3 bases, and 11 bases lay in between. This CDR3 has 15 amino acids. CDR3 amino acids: CASSERGQPNQPQHF. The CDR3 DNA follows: TGTGCCAGCAGTGAACGCGGACAGCCCAATCAGCCCCAGCATTTT.

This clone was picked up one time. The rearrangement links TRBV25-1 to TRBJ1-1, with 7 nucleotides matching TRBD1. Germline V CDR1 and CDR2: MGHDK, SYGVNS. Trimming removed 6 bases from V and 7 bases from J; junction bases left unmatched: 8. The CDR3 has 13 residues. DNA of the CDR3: TGTGCCAGCAGCAGACAGGGTCTCAGTGAAGCTTTCTTT. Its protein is CASSRQGLSEAFF. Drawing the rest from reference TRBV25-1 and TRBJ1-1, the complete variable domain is EADIYQTPRYLVIGTGKKITLECSQTMGHDKMYWYQQDPGMELHLIHYSYGVNSTEKGDLSSESTVSRIRTEHFPLTLESARPSHTSQYLCASSRQGLSEAFFGQGTRLTVV.

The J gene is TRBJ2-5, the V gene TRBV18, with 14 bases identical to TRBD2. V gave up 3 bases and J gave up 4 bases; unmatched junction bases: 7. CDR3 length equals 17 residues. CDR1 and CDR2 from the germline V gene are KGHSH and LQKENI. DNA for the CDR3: TGTGCCAGCTCACCGACTAGCGGGGGGGTCCAGGGAGAGACCCAGTACTTC. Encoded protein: CASSPTSGGVQGETQYF.

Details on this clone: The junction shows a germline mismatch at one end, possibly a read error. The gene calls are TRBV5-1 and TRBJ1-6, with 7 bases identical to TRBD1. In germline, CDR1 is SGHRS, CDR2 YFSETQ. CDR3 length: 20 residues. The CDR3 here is CASSLGSRRGGSSYNSPPHF. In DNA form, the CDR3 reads TGCGCCAGCAGCTTGGGGTCGCGAAGAGGGGGCAGCTCCTATAATTCACCCCCCCACTTT.

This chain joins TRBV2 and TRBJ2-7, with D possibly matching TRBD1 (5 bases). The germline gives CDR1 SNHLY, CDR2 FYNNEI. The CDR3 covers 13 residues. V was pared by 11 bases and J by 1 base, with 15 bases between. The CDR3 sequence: CAGAVRPSYEQYF. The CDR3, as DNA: TGTGCCGGGGCGGTCCGGCCTTCCTACGAGCAGTACTTC.

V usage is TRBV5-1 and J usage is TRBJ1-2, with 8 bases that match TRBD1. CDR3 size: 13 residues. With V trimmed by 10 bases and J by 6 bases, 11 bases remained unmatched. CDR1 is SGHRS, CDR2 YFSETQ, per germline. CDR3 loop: CAVNQGTGDGYTF. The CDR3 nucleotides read TGCGCCGTAAACCAGGGGACAGGCGATGGCTACACCTTC.

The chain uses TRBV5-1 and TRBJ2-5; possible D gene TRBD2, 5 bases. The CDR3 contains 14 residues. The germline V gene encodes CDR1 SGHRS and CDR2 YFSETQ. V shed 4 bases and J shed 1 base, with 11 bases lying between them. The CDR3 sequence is CASSPGSIQETQYF. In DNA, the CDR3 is TGCGCCAGCAGCCCGGGGAGTATCCAAGAGACCCAGTACTTC.

As DNA, the CDR3 is TGTGCCAGTAGACTAGCGGGGGGGATTAGTGAGCAGTTCTTC. It encodes CASRLAGGISEQFF. The J gene is TRBJ2-1, the V gene TRBV19, with 13 bases identical to TRBD2. Germline V gives CDR1 LNHDA, CDR2 SQIVND (reference sequence). The CDR3 length is 14 residues. The trim removed 6 bases at V and 9 bases at J, leaving 5 bases unmatched.

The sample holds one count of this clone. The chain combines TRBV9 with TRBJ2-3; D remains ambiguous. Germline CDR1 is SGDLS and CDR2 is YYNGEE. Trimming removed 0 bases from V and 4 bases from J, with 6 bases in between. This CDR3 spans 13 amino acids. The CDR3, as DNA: TGTGCCAGCAGCGTAGTTCAGGCAGATACGCAGTATTTT. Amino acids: CASSVVQADTQYF.

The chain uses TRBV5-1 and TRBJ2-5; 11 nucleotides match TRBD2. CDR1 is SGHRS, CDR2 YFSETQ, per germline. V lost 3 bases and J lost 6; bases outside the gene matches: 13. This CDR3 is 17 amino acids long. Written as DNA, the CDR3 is TGCGCCAGCAGCTCAGGCGGTAGCGGGAGGGCCGTAAAGACCCAGTACTTC. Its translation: CASSSGGSGRAVKTQYF.